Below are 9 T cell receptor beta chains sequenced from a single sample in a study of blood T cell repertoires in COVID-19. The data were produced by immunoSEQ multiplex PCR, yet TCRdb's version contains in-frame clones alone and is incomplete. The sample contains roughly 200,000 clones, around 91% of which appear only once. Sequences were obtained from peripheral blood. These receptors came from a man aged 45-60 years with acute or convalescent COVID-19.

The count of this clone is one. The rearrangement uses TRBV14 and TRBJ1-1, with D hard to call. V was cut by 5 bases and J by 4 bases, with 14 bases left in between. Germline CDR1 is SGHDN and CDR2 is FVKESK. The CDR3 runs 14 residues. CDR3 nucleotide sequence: TGTGCCAGCAGCAGAAGAATCGAGGGCACTGAAGCTTTCTTT. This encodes CASSRRIEGTEAFF.

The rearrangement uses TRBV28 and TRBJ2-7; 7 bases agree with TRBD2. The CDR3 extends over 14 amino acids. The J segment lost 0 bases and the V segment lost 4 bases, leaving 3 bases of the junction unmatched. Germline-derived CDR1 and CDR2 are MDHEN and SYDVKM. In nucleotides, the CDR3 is TGTGCCAGCAGTTGGACTAGGAGCTCCTACGAGCAGTACTTC. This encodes CASSWTRSSYEQYF.

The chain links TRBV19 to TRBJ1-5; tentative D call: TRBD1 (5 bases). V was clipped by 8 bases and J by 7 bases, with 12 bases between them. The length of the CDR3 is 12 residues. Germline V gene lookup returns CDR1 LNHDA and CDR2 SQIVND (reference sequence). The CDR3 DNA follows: TGTGCCAGTGAAGACAGTGGGCAGCCCCAGCATTTT. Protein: CASEDSGQPQHF.

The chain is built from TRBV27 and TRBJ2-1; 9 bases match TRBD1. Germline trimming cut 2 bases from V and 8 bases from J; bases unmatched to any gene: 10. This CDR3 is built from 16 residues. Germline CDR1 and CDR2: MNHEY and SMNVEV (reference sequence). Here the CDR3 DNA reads TGTGCCAGCAGTTTACCAGGACAGGGGACGAGGGATGAGCAGTTCTTC. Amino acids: CASSLPGQGTRDEQFF.

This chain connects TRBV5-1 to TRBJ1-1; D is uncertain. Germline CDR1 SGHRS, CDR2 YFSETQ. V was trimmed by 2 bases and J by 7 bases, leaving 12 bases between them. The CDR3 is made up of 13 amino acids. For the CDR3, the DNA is TGCGCCAGCAGCTTCAGTGGTTCTAGTGAAGCTTTCTTT. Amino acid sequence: CASSFSGSSEAFF.

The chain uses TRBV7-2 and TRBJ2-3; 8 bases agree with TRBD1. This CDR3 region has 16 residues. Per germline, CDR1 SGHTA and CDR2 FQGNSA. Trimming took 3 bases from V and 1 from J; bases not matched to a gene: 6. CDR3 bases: TGTGCCAGCAGCTTCAGGCGACAGGGGCGCACAGATACGCAGTATTTT. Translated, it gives CASSFRRQGRTDTQYF.

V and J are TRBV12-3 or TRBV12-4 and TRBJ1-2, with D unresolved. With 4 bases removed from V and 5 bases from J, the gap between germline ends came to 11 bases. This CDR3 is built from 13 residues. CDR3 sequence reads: CASSSIDMYGYTF. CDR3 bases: TGTGCCAGCAGTTCGATCGACATGTATGGCTACACCTTC.

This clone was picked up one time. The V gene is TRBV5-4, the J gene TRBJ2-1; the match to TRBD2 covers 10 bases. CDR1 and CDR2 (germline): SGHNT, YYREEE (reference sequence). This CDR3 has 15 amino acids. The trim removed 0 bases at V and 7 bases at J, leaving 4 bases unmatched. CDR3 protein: CASSLELAGWNEQFF. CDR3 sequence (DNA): TGTGCCAGCAGCTTGGAACTAGCGGGATGGAATGAGCAGTTCTTC.

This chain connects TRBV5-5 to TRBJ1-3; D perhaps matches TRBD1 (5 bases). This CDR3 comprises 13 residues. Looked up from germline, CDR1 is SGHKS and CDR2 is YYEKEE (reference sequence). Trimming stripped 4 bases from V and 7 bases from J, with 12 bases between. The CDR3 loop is CASSGGSGNTIYF. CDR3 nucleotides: TGTGCCAGCAGCGGGGGGTCGGGGAACACCATATATTTT. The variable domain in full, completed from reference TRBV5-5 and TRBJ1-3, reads DAGVTQSPTHLIKTRGQQVTLRCSPISGHKSVSWYQQVLGQGPQFIFQYYEKEERGRGNFPDRFSARQFPNYSSELNVNALLLGDSALYLCASSGGSGNTIYFGEGSWLTVV.